This is a list of T cell receptor beta chains from one sample in a study of cytomegalovirus exposure and HLA in healthy donors. The data were produced by immunoSEQ multiplex PCR, yet TCRdb's version contains in-frame clones alone and is incomplete. Its table records 130,000 or so clones. Sequenced sample: PBMCs. These receptors came from a woman between 40 and 55 years old in good health and CMV-seronegative. The CDR3 runs from the conserved cysteine through the conserved F or W.

V gene: TRBV5-1; J gene: TRBJ2-3; CDR3 protein: CASSTSGTGSDTQYF
V gene: TRBV4-3; J gene: TRBJ1-4; CDR3 protein: CASSQTTGQGGATNEKLFF
V gene: TRBV6-5; J gene: TRBJ1-5; CDR3 protein: CASSPDRRSNQPQHF
V gene: TRBV6-5; J gene: TRBJ2-7; CDR3 protein: CASSYTGSYEQYF
V gene: TRBV18; J gene: TRBJ1-1; CDR3 protein: CASSPGQENTEAFF
V gene: TRBV6-6; J gene: TRBJ1-5; CDR3 protein: CASSLGGAGNQPQHF
V gene: TRBV2; J gene: TRBJ2-7; CDR3 protein: CASSDRRTAYEQYF
V gene: TRBV7-9; J gene: TRBJ2-1; CDR3 protein: CASSFQGLEQFF
V gene: TRBV19; J gene: TRBJ1-2; CDR3 protein: CASSTNTGGSGYTF
V gene: TRBV5-4; J gene: TRBJ2-3; CDR3 protein: CASSFSSDTQYF
V gene: TRBV6-4; J gene: TRBJ2-7; CDR3 protein: CASSENQGHYEQYF
V gene: TRBV10-3; J gene: TRBJ2-7; CDR3 protein: CAISDSGTGIYEQYF
V gene: TRBV28; J gene: TRBJ2-4; CDR3 protein: CASRFQGRDIQYF
V gene: TRBV7-2; J gene: TRBJ2-6; CDR3 protein: CASSRQILRSGANVLTF
V gene: TRBV5-4; J gene: TRBJ1-2; CDR3 protein: CASSLAGQGARGYTF
V gene: TRBV4-3; J gene: TRBJ1-2; CDR3 protein: CASSQSLRTGGIYGYTF
V gene: TRBV6-6; J gene: TRBJ1-1; CDR3 protein: CASSAPRDEAFF
V gene: TRBV9; J gene: TRBJ2-1; CDR3 protein: CASSPTSGGAGEQFF
V gene: TRBV5-1; J gene: TRBJ1-1; CDR3 protein: CASKVSGQGITFF
V gene: TRBV4-3; J gene: TRBJ1-1; CDR3 protein: CASSQAPRGGWDAFF
V gene: TRBV18; J gene: TRBJ2-5; CDR3 protein: CASSSERETQYF
V gene: TRBV19; J gene: TRBJ1-5; CDR3 protein: CASSRDIYQPQHF
V gene: TRBV9; J gene: TRBJ2-1; CDR3 protein: CASSGLTSGGYSYNEQFF
V gene: TRBV5-4; J gene: TRBJ1-4; CDR3 protein: CASSSGQGKEKLFF
V gene: TRBV19; J gene: TRBJ1-2; CDR3 protein: CASSAGPSYGYTF
V gene: TRBV2; J gene: TRBJ2-5; CDR3 protein: CASRGLAGDQETQYF
V gene: TRBV19; J gene: TRBJ2-6; CDR3 protein: CASSPRGLRRGANVLTF
V gene: TRBV27; J gene: TRBJ1-5; CDR3 protein: CASSFAGQGARQPQHF
V gene: TRBV7-3; J gene: TRBJ2-3; CDR3 protein: CASSFVGEAGDTQYF
V gene: TRBV2; J gene: TRBJ2-3; CDR3 protein: CASSLSGDSTDTQYF
V gene: TRBV18; J gene: TRBJ1-1; CDR3 protein: CASSPMAVNTEAFF
V gene: TRBV6-4; J gene: TRBJ1-6; CDR3 protein: CASADRGNSPLHF
V gene: TRBV18; J gene: TRBJ2-2; CDR3 protein: CASSLTGGDTGELFF
V gene: TRBV29-1; J gene: TRBJ1-4; CDR3 protein: CSVEENEKLFF
V gene: TRBV7-3; J gene: TRBJ1-6; CDR3 protein: CASSSHGGTHSPLHF
V gene: TRBV10-1; J gene: TRBJ1-2; CDR3 protein: CASSEAGQGGYTF
V gene: TRBV7-9; J gene: TRBJ1-1; CDR3 protein: CASSPRTWTANTEAFF
V gene: TRBV19; J gene: TRBJ1-2; CDR3 protein: CASSISYRYGYTF
V gene: TRBV5-1; J gene: TRBJ1-2; CDR3 protein: CASREGGPNYGYTF
V gene: TRBV4-3; J gene: TRBJ1-2; CDR3 protein: CASSQDRVPYGYTF
V gene: TRBV5-1; J gene: TRBJ2-1; CDR3 protein: CASSPRGSINEQFF
V gene: TRBV6-6; J gene: TRBJ1-2; CDR3 protein: CASSYPIGQGANGYTF
V gene: TRBV5-1; J gene: TRBJ1-6; CDR3 protein: CASSLEGQGQFSYNSPLHF
V gene: TRBV5-5; J gene: TRBJ1-3; CDR3 protein: CASSRTGARSGNTIYF
V gene: TRBV28; J gene: TRBJ1-5; CDR3 protein: CASSFGLAGGNMVKQPQHF
V gene: TRBV6-6; J gene: TRBJ2-7; CDR3 protein: CASTLAGGFRDEQYF
V gene: TRBV5-4; J gene: TRBJ1-6; CDR3 protein: CASSLWTGGGALHF
V gene: TRBV5-1; J gene: TRBJ1-1; CDR3 protein: CASSPLQGITEAFF
V gene: TRBV7-9; J gene: TRBJ1-6; CDR3 protein: CASRPDSGSPLHF
V gene: TRBV6-4; J gene: TRBJ1-6; CDR3 protein: CATRQGIGSPLHF
V gene: TRBV7-9; J gene: TRBJ2-3; CDR3 protein: CASSLSSSTDTQYF
V gene: TRBV2; J gene: TRBJ1-3; CDR3 protein: CASSEALTDSGNTIYF